These 15 T cell receptor beta chains were all obtained from the same sample, sequenced in a study of blood T cell repertoires in COVID-19 (dated by TCRdb to the early 2020s). To prepare the library, the immunoSEQ multiplex PCR assay was applied. The table comes from immuneACCESS by way of TCRdb, which keeps in-frame sequences with V and J called. Part of the clones is missing from these tables; in studies checked, under half for an unresolved V gene and the rest for unknown reasons. The sample profile shows around 260,000 clones; 75% to 90% of them were found once. The ten biggest clones cover more than 0.75% of the sample. Sequenced material: peripheral blood. The receptors shown here come from a young man with acute or convalescent COVID-19.

The rearrangement links TRBV7-9 to TRBJ2-1; D unresolved. The CDR3 is made up of 18 amino acids. Trimming cost V 0 bases and J 0 bases, with 15 bases left between them. Germline-derived CDR1 and CDR2 are SEHNR and FQNEAQ (reference sequence). DNA of the CDR3: TGTGCCAGCAGCTTAGCCCAAACCATTCCGAGCTCCTACAATGAGCAGTTCTTC. Translating it yields CASSLAQTIPSSYNEQFF.

The rearrangement uses TRBV18 and TRBJ2-7, with D tentatively TRBD2 (6 bases). V was trimmed by 5 bases and J by 2 bases, leaving 22 bases between them. CDR3 length equals 17 residues. Germline V lookup: CDR1 KGHSH, CDR2 LQKENI. The CDR3 spells CASSVRDGGLIPYEQYF. Here the CDR3 DNA reads TGTGCCAGCTCAGTCCGGGACGGGGGTCTTATTCCCTACGAGCAGTACTTC.

J is TRBJ1-5 and V is TRBV4-1, with D hard to call. The CDR3 contains 14 residues. CDR1 is MGHRA, CDR2 YSYEKL, per germline. The V and J ends lost 0 bases and 0 bases respectively, with 3 bases between them. The CDR3 DNA is TGCGCCAGCAGCCAAGAATATAGCAATCAGCCCCAGCATTTT. Translated: CASSQEYSNQPQHF.

The chain is built from TRBV27 and TRBJ1-4; 7 nucleotides align to TRBD1. The trim removed 4 bases at V and 7 bases at J, leaving 6 bases unmatched. Germline V gene lookup returns CDR1 MNHEY and CDR2 SMNVEV (reference sequence). CDR3 length: 14 amino acids. This CDR3 is CASSSTGYGEKLFF. The CDR3 nucleotides are TGTGCCAGCAGTTCGACAGGGTACGGTGAAAAACTGTTTTTT.

The chain recombines TRBV11-3 with TRBJ1-1, with D perhaps matching TRBD1 (5 bases). Trimming removed 1 base at V and 1 base at J, with 10 bases between. The germline V gene has CDR1 SGHNT and CDR2 YENEEA. CDR3 size: 15 residues. The CDR3 sequence is CASSLGTSTNTEAFF. CDR3 bases: TGTGCCAGCAGCTTAGGGACATCAACGAACACTGAAGCTTTCTTT.

V and J are TRBV11-2 and TRBJ1-5; D is possibly TRBD1 (6 bases). The CDR3 has 15 residues. Germline values: CDR1 SGHAT, CDR2 FQNNGV. Trimming removed 4 bases at V and 5 bases at J, with 15 bases between. The CDR3 is CASSSGRTADQPQHF. The CDR3 DNA is TGTGCCAGCAGCTCTGGACGGACAGCCGATCAGCCCCAGCATTTT. The whole variable domain, remainder taken from reference TRBV11-2 and TRBJ1-5, is EAGVAQSPRYKIIEKRQSVAFWCNPISGHATLYWYQQILGQGPKLLIQFQNNGVVDDSQLPKDRFSAERLKGVDSTLKIQPAKLEDSAVYLCASSSGRTADQPQHFGDGTRLSIL.

This chain uses TRBV27 with TRBJ2-5; possibly TRBD1 for D (6 bases). The CDR3 loop spans 14 amino acids. Trimming pared 6 bases from V and 1 base from J, leaving 12 bases between. From germline, CDR1 is MNHEY and CDR2 SMNVEV (reference sequence). The CDR3 region has the DNA TGTGCCAGCAGCCTAACAGGGACCCAAGAGACCCAGTACTTC. Encoded protein: CASSLTGTQETQYF.

The chain is built from TRBV10-2 and TRBJ2-3; 7 bases line up with TRBD1. The CDR3 loop spans 13 amino acids. In germline, CDR1 is WSHSY, CDR2 SAAADI. V lost 8 bases to trimming and J lost 4 bases; unmatched junction nucleotides: 6. The chain's CDR3 is CASLNRGPDTQYF. The DNA for the CDR3 is TGCGCCAGCCTGAACAGGGGACCAGATACGCAGTATTTT.

This clone is a singleton in its sample. The V gene is TRBV27, the J gene TRBJ2-7, with 9 positions matching TRBD1. V lost 2 bases and J lost 10; bases outside the gene matches: 6. The CDR3 runs to 13 residues. Per the germline V gene, CDR1 is MNHEY and CDR2 is SMNVEV (reference sequence). CDR3 nucleotide sequence: TGTGCCAGCAGTTTAGTGGGACAGGGTTTACAGTACTTC. Translating it yields CASSLVGQGLQYF.

The rearrangement uses TRBV7-9 and TRBJ1-2, with 7 bases fitting TRBD1. Germline lookup yields CDR1 SEHNR and CDR2 FQNEAQ (reference sequence). Trimming removed 6 bases from V and 7 bases from J; junction bases left unmatched: 5. This CDR3 contains 12 residues. CDR3 loop: CASSTGAGGYTF. CDR3 nucleotide sequence: TGTGCCAGCAGTACAGGGGCTGGTGGCTACACCTTC.

V usage is TRBV19 and J usage is TRBJ1-2; D gene ambiguous. The V end was cut by 9 bases, the J end by 4 bases, with 6 bases between. Germline CDR1 is LNHDA and CDR2 is SQIVND (reference sequence). The CDR3 extends over 10 amino acids. The CDR3 loop is CASRSYGYTF. CDR3 nucleotide sequence: TGTGCCAGCCGGAGCTATGGCTACACCTTC.

The genes are TRBV19 and TRBJ1-1; D is unclear. CDR3 length: 13 residues. V was pared by 7 bases and J by 4 bases, with 13 bases between. Germline CDR1 is LNHDA and CDR2 is SQIVND (reference sequence). The CDR3 nucleotides are TGTGCCAGTAATTCGTTGGGGAGCACTGAAGCTTTCTTT. Its translation is CASNSLGSTEAFF.

The chain uses TRBV4-1 and TRBJ2-1; D is perhaps TRBD2 (6 bases). The CDR3 sequence is 16 residues long. The germline V gene encodes CDR1 MGHRA and CDR2 YSYEKL. The V and J ends lost 1 base and 4 bases respectively, with 14 bases between them. The DNA for the CDR3 is TGCGCCAGCAGCCAAGGGGGGACTCTTCCTTACAATGAGCAGTTCTTC. This codes for CASSQGGTLPYNEQFF.

The chain employs TRBV18 and TRBJ1-1; a possible D gene is TRBD1 (5 bases). CDR1 is KGHSH and CDR2 is LQKENI in the germline V gene. Trimming shortened V by 5 bases and J by 1 base, and 8 bases separated the two germline ends. The CDR3 spans 13 residues. CDR3 sequence: CASSTDKNTEAFF. For the CDR3, the DNA is TGTGCCAGCTCAACGGACAAGAACACTGAAGCTTTCTTT. The full variable domain, with the rest looked up from reference TRBV18 and TRBJ1-1, is NAGVMQNPRHLVRRRGQEARLRCSPMKGHSHVYWYRQLPEEGLKFMVYLQKENIIDESGMPKERFSAEFPKEGPSILRIQQVVRGDSAAYFCASSTDKNTEAFFGQGTRLTVV.

The gene calls are TRBV11-2 and TRBJ2-6; 7 nucleotides align to TRBD1. In germline, CDR1 is SGHAT, CDR2 FQNNGV. V shed 4 bases and J 2 bases; nucleotides not matched to a gene: 2. The CDR3 extends over 15 amino acids. The CDR3 DNA is TGTGCCAGCAGCTCCCAGGGGGCTGGGGCCAACGTCCTGACTTTC. Translated: CASSSQGAGANVLTF.